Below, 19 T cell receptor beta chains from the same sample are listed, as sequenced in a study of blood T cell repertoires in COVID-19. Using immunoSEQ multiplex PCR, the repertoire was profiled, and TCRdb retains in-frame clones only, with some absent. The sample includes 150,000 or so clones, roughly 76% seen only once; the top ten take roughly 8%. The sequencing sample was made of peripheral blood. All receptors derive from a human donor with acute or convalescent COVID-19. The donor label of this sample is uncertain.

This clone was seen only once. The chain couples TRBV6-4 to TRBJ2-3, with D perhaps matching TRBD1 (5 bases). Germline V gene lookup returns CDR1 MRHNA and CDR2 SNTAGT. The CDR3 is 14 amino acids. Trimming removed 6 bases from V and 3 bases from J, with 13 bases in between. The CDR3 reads CASRTTARTDTQYF. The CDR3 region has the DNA TGTGCCAGCAGGACGACAGCCAGGACAGATACGCAGTATTTT.

The CDR3 coding sequence is TGTGCCAGTAGTATCGTCCTGCTATCCACTGAAGCTTTCTTT. Protein product: CASSIVLLSTEAFF. The V call is TRBV19, the J call TRBJ1-1, with unresolved D. The germline V gene has CDR1 LNHDA and CDR2 SQIVND (reference sequence). The CDR3 consists of 14 residues. V lost 3 bases to trimming and J lost 4 bases, with 12 bases between them.

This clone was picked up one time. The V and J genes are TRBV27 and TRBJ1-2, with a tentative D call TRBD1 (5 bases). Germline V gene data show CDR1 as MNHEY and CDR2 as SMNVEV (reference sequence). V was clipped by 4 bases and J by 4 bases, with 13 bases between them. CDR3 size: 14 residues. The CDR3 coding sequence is TGTGCCAGCAGTTCCAACGGGGGGATCTATGGCTACACCTTC. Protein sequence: CASSSNGGIYGYTF.

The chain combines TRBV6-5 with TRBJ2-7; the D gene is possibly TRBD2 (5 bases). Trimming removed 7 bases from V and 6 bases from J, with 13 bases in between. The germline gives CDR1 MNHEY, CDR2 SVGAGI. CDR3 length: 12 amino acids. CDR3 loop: CASIRTRGEQYF. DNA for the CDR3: TGTGCCAGCATCAGGACTCGCGGCGAGCAGTACTTC.

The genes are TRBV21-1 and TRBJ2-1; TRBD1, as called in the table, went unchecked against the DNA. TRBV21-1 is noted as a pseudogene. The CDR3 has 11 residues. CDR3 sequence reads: CASSTGTETFF. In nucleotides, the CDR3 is TGTGCCAGCAGCACCGGGACAGAGACGTTCTTC.

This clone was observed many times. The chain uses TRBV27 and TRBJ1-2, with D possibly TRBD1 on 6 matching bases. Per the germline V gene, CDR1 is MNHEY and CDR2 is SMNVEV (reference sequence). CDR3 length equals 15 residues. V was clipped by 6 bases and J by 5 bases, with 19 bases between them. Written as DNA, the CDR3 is TGTGCCAGCAGCCCAGGGCAGGGGCTCTCGTATGGCTACACCTTC. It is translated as CASSPGQGLSYGYTF.

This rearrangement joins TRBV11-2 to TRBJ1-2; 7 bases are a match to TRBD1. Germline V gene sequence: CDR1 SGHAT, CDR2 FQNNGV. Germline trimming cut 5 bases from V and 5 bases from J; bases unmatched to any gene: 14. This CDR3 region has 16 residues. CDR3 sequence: CASSRQGGGVRYGYTF. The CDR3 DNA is TGTGCCAGCAGCCGACAGGGTGGAGGCGTGAGATATGGCTACACCTTC.

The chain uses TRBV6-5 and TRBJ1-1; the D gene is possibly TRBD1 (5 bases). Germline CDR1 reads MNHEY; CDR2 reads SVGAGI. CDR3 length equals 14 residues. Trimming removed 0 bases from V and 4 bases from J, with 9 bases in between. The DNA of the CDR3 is TGTGCCAGCAGTTACTCGACCAGGGCCACTGAAGCTTTCTTT. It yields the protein CASSYSTRATEAFF.

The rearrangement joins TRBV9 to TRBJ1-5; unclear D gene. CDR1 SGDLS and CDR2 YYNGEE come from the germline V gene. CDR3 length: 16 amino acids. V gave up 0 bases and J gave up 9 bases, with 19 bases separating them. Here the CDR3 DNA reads TGTGCCAGCAGCGTAGGATCCAGGCCCCACGAGGGGCCCCAGCATTTT. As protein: CASSVGSRPHEGPQHF.

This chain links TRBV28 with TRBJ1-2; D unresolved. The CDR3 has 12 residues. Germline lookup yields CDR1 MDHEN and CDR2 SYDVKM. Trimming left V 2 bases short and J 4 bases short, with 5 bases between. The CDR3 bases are TGTGCCAGCAGTTTAGCAGGCTATGGCTACACCTTC. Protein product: CASSLAGYGYTF.

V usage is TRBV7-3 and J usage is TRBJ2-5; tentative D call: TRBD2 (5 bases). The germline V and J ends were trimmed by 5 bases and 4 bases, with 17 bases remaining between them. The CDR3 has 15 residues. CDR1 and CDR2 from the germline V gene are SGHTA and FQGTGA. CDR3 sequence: CASSTRGGNGETQYF. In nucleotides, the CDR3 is TGTGCCAGCAGCACACGGGGTGGCAATGGAGAGACCCAGTACTTC.

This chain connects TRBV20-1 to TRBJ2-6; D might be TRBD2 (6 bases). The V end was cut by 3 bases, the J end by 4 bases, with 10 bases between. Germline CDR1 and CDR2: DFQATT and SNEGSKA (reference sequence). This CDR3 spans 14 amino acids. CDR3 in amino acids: CSASGGSGANVLTF. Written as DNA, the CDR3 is TGCAGTGCTAGTGGAGGGTCCGGGGCCAACGTCCTGACTTTC.

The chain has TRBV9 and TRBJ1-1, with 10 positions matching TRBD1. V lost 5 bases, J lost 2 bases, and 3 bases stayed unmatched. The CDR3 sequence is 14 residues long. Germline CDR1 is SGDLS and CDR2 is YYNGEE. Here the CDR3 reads CASSRQGANTEAFF. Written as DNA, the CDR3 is TGTGCCAGCAGTCGACAGGGGGCAAACACTGAAGCTTTCTTT.

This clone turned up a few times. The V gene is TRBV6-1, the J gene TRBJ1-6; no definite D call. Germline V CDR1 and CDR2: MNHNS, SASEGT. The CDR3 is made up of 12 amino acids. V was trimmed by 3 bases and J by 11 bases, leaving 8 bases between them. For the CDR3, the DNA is TGTGCCAGCAGTGAGTTGAGTACACCCCTCCACTTT. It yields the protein CASSELSTPLHF.

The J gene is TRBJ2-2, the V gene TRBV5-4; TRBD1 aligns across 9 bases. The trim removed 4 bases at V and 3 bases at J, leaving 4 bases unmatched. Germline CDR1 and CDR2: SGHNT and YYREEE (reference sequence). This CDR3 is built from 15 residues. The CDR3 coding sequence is TGTGCCAGCAGCCGGACAGGGGTGGACACCGGGGAGCTGTTTTTT. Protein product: CASSRTGVDTGELFF.

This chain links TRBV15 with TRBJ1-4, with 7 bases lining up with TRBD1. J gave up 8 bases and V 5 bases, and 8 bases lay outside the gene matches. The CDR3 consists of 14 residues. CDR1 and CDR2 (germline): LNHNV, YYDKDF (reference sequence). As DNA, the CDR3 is TGTGCCACCAGCCTCGAAGGGGGCCGGGAAAAACTGTTTTTT. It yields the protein CATSLEGGREKLFF.

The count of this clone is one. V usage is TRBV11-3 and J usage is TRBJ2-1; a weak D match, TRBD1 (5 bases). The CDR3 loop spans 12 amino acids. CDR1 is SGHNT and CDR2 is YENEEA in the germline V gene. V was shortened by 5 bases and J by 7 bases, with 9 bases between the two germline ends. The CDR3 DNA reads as TGTGCCAGCAGCCAAAGACAGAATGAGCAGTTCTTC. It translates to CASSQRQNEQFF.

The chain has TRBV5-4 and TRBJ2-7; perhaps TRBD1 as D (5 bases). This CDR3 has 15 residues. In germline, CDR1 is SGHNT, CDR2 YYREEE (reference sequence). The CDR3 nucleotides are TGTGCTTCTACCTGGGGCGTGGGGCAATCCTACGAGCAGTACTTC. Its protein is CASTWGVGQSYEQYF.

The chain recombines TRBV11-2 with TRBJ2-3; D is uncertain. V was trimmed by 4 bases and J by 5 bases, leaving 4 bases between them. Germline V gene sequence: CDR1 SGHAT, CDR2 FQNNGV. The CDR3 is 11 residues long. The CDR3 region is CASSSLDTQYF. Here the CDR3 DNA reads TGTGCCAGCAGCTCCCTAGATACGCAGTATTTT.